These 6 T cell receptor beta chains originate from one sample sequenced in a study of blood T cell repertoires in COVID-19. Clones were read by immunoSEQ multiplex PCR, and TCRdb kept only the in-frame ones, dropping some. The sample lists about 420,000 clones, approximately 90% occurring once. The sequencing sample was made of peripheral blood. These receptor sequences come from a young man with COVID-19, enrolled during active disease.

This chain joins TRBV5-1 and TRBJ2-1; TRBD2 matches 7 bases. The germline CDR1 and CDR2 sequences are SGHRS and YFSETQ. This CDR3 has 14 residues. With 4 bases clipped from V and 1 base from J, the junction kept 2 bases outside the gene matches. Here the CDR3 DNA reads TGCGCCAGCAGCATCGGGGGGTCCTACAATGAGCAGTTCTTC. Protein: CASSIGGSYNEQFF.

The gene calls are TRBV7-9 and TRBJ2-1, with 7 bases that match TRBD1. This CDR3 comprises 15 residues. J lost 2 bases, V lost 3 bases, and 4 bases had no gene match. Germline V gene data show CDR1 as SEHNR and CDR2 as FQNEAQ (reference sequence). The CDR3 protein is CASSFGDSPYNEQFF. CDR3 nucleotide sequence: TGTGCCAGCAGCTTCGGGGACAGCCCCTACAATGAGCAGTTCTTC.

The chain joins TRBV19 to TRBJ1-1, with TRBD1 identical over 7 bases. The V gene end was trimmed by 5 bases and the J gene end by 3 bases; junction bases not matched to a gene: 6. Germline V gene lookup returns CDR1 LNHDA and CDR2 SQIVND (reference sequence). The CDR3 covers 14 residues. The CDR3 spells CASSPDREYTEAFF. Here the CDR3 DNA reads TGTGCCAGTAGTCCAGACAGGGAGTACACTGAAGCTTTCTTT. Drawing the rest from reference TRBV19 and TRBJ1-1, the complete variable domain is DGGITQSPKYLFRKEGQNVTLSCEQNLNHDAMYWYRQDPGQGLRLIYYSQIVNDFQKGDIAEGYSVSREKKESFPLTVTSAQKNPTAFYLCASSPDREYTEAFFGQGTRLTVV.

This chain joins TRBV28 and TRBJ2-1; TRBD2 aligns across 10 bases. Trimming removed 5 bases from V and 12 bases from J; junction bases left unmatched: 16. CDR1 MDHEN and CDR2 SYDVKM come from the germline V gene. The CDR3 is 16 amino acids. The CDR3 DNA sequence: TGTGCCAGCAGTCCTTCCTATCTAGCGGGAGAAGGGGTGCAGTTCTTC. This codes for CASSPSYLAGEGVQFF.

This sequence joins TRBV27 and TRBJ1-5; 9 bases match TRBD1. The CDR3 loop spans 15 amino acids. Germline-derived CDR1 and CDR2 are MNHEY and SMNVEV (reference sequence). V shed 1 base, J shed 4 bases, and the junction held 2 bases outside the gene matches. The CDR3 loop is CASSLLGQGNQPQHF. The CDR3 DNA follows: TGTGCCAGCAGTTTATTGGGACAGGGAAATCAGCCCCAGCATTTT.

Points on this clone: The junction and the germline gene differ at one end; a read error may be behind it. V is TRBV11-2 and J is TRBJ2-1; possibly TRBD1 for D (8 bases). The CDR3 sequence is 17 residues long. Germline V gene lookup returns CDR1 SGHAT and CDR2 FQNNGV. The CDR3 sequence is CASSLDLGGSTGATGIF. The CDR3 DNA reads as TGTGCCAGCAGCTTAGATCTGGGAGGGTCGACAGGGGCGACCGGGATCTTC.